The 19 T cell receptor beta chains presented below share a single source sample, sequenced in a study of breast tumors, draining lymph nodes, adjacent tissues (TCRdb year 2016). Receptors were amplified or captured by multiplex PCR. The run used an Illumina HiSeq 2000. TCRdb reprocessed the public reads (quality trimming at Q25 with fastp, clone calling with MiXCR) and kept in-frame beta chains. Merged by CDR3 protein, the rows form single entries marked with the most common genes and DNA. This sample comprises some 100,000 distinct CDR3 sequences, 21% of them detected only once. Roughly 1.3% of the sample belongs to the ten largest clones. Lymph node samples came from the axillary draining lymph nodes of breast cancer patients. The sequenced sample was axillary lymph node tissue. These receptor sequences come from a female donor with breast cancer. Some clones in this sample may be carry-over from other donors' samples.

The sample holds many counts of this clonotype. The rearrangement joins TRBV10-2 to TRBJ2-5; D remains unclear. Between the trimmed V and J ends, which lost 4 bases and 4 bases, there was a span of 4 bases. Germline CDR1 is WSHSY and CDR2 is SAAADI. CDR3 length: 11 residues. CDR3 in amino acids: CASSVTETQYF. DNA for the CDR3: TGCGCCAGCAGTGTAACAGAGACCCAGTACTTC.

Concerning this clonotype: A much larger clonotype is one base distant, so this may be a read error. The rearrangement joins TRBV19 to TRBJ1-5, with 7 bases fitting TRBD1. J lost 3 bases, V lost 6 bases, and 8 bases had no gene match. This CDR3 region has 15 residues. Germline CDR1 LNHDA, CDR2 SQIVND (reference sequence). The CDR3 sequence: CASRQDRRLNQPQHF. The CDR3 nucleotides read TGTGCCAGTAGACAGGACAGGCGCCTCAATCAGCCCCAGCATTTT.

Comments on this clonotype: It may be a read error: a sequence one base away is much more abundant. The V gene is TRBV28, the J gene TRBJ2-5; 7 bases align to TRBD2. This CDR3 comprises 14 residues. Germline V gene lookup returns CDR1 MDHEN and CDR2 SYDVKM. The CDR3 coding sequence is TGTGCCAGCAGTTTAAGCGGGGTGACAGAGACCCAGTGCTTC. Translation gives CASSLSGVTETQCF. The full variable domain, with the rest looked up from reference TRBV28 and TRBJ2-5, is DVKVTQSSRYLVKRTGEKVFLECVQDMDHENMFWYRQDPGLGLRLIYFSYDVKMKEKGDIPEGYSVSREKKERFSLILESASTNQTSMYLCASSLSGVTETQCFGPGTRLLVL.

As to this clonotype: A much larger clone differs by one base, so this may be a read error. V and J are TRBV5-4 and TRBJ2-3; 8 nucleotides agree with TRBD2. Germline V gene lookup returns CDR1 SGHNT and CDR2 YYREEE (reference sequence). The CDR3 extends over 15 amino acids. J lost 0 bases, V lost 3 bases, and 3 bases had no gene match. In DNA form, the CDR3 reads TGTGCCAGCAGCTGGGCTAGCGGGAGCACAGATACGCAGTATTTT. Encoded protein: CASSWASGSTDTQYF.

This clonotype came up many times. J is TRBJ2-1 and V is TRBV24-1; TRBD1 might be the D (6 bases). V was pared by 5 bases and J by 0 bases, with 10 bases between. CDR1 and CDR2 (germline): KGHDR, SFDVKD. The length of the CDR3 is 15 residues. CDR3 amino acids: CATSVQGSSYNEQFF. CDR3 nucleotide sequence: TGTGCCACCAGTGTTCAGGGGAGCTCCTACAATGAGCAGTTCTTC.

The table lists this clonotype with many counts. This rearrangement joins TRBV7-9 to TRBJ2-7, with 7 bases aligning to TRBD1. V gave up 1 base and J gave up 6 bases; unmatched junction bases: 6. Per germline, CDR1 SEHNR and CDR2 FQNEAQ (reference sequence). CDR3 length equals 14 residues. DNA of the CDR3: TGTGCCAGCAGCTTAGGAGGGGGCGCGACCGAGCAGTACTTC. This encodes CASSLGGGATEQYF.

This clonotype was seen many times. This rearrangement joins TRBV14 to TRBJ2-1; D gene ambiguous. The CDR3 covers 13 residues. Germline V gives CDR1 SGHDN, CDR2 FVKESK. The V and J ends lost 1 base and 9 bases respectively, with 10 bases between them. CDR3 sequence: CASSQAGVGEQFF. The CDR3 DNA sequence: TGTGCCAGCAGCCAAGCTGGGGTCGGTGAGCAGTTCTTC.

There are many counts of this clonotype. V usage is TRBV20-1 and J usage is TRBJ2-7; 9 bases are a match to TRBD1. The CDR3 totals 12 residues. CDR1 DFQATT and CDR2 SNEGSKA come from the germline V gene (reference sequence). Trimming cost V 3 bases and J 9 bases; bases outside gene matches: 6. The CDR3 bases are TGCAGTGCTAGGACAGGGGGGGACGTGCAGTACTTC. Translating gives CSARTGGDVQYF.

This clonotype came up many times. The chain joins TRBV9 to TRBJ1-2, with D maybe TRBD1 (5 bases). Germline V gives CDR1 SGDLS, CDR2 YYNGEE. The CDR3 runs to 13 residues. The V end lost 7 bases, the J end lost 4 bases, and 14 bases lay between the germline ends. The CDR3 is CASRSEGSYGYTF. CDR3 bases: TGTGCCAGCCGGTCGGAGGGGAGCTATGGCTACACCTTC.

This clonotype appeared a few times. The chain couples TRBV9 to TRBJ2-2, with TRBD2 matching 12 bases. The V segment lost 6 bases and the J segment 3 bases; nucleotides outside the gene matches: 18. The CDR3 spans 20 residues. From germline, CDR1 is SGDLS and CDR2 YYNGEE. The CDR3 nucleotides read TGTGCCAGCAACGGTGAGACTAGCGGGAGACGGGGTTCGGACACCGGGGAGCTGTTTTTT. Amino acids: CASNGETSGRRGSDTGELFF.

This clonotype was recorded many times. This chain links TRBV5-8 with TRBJ2-1; D is unresolved. The CDR3 is made up of 13 amino acids. Trimming cost V 0 bases and J 5 bases, with 6 bases left between them. Germline V CDR1 and CDR2: SGHTS, YDEGEE. CDR3 protein: CASSLAPDNEQFF. In nucleotides, the CDR3 is TGTGCCAGCAGCTTGGCCCCAGACAATGAGCAGTTCTTC. Supplemented by reference TRBV5-8 and TRBJ2-1, the full variable domain reads EAGVTQSPTHLIKTRGQQATLRCSPISGHTSVYWYQQALGLGLQFLLWYDEGEERNRGNFPPRFSGRQFPNYSSELNVNALELEDSALYLCASSLAPDNEQFFGPGTRLTVL.

With regard to this clonotype: Because the CDR3 is missing its conserved closing phenylalanine or tryptophan, this is likely a read error. The chain carries TRBV5-1 and TRBJ2-2; no clear D. Germline assignment: CDR1 SGHRS and CDR2 YFSETQ. V lost 0 bases to trimming and J lost 4 bases, with 4 bases between them. The CDR3 runs to 13 residues. The CDR3 DNA reads as TGCGCCAGCAGCTTGGAGGGCACCGGGGAGCTGTTTCTT. As protein: CASSLEGTGELFL.

This clonotype was picked up many times. The chain couples TRBV2 to TRBJ2-3, with D possibly matching TRBD1 (6 bases). Trimming left V 8 bases short and J 11 bases short, with 14 bases between. Germline V gene lookup returns CDR1 SNHLY and CDR2 FYNNEI. The CDR3 has 11 amino acids. The CDR3 is CASQTQGMQYF. In DNA, the CDR3 is TGTGCCAGCCAGACACAGGGCATGCAGTATTTT.

This clonotype was counted many times. J is TRBJ2-3 and V is TRBV20-1; no reliable D call. Looked up from germline, CDR1 is DFQATT and CDR2 is SNEGSKA (reference sequence). The CDR3 is 17 amino acids. V shed 3 bases and J shed 8 bases, with 27 bases lying between them. CDR3 sequence reads: CSARFPPGSGLIPTQYF. The CDR3 bases are TGCAGTGCTAGGTTCCCCCCCGGCTCCGGTCTGATACCTACGCAGTATTTT.

This clonotype was counted at least ten times. This chain links TRBV29-1 with TRBJ1-2, with 9 bases lining up with TRBD1. CDR1 SQVTM and CDR2 ANQGSEA come from the germline V gene. This CDR3 has 13 amino acids. V gave up 6 bases and J gave up 3 bases; unmatched junction bases: 5. The CDR3 bases are TGCAGCGTCGGACAGGGGTTATACTATGGCTACACCTTC. Translated: CSVGQGLYYGYTF. The entire variable domain, with the rest obtained from reference TRBV29-1 and TRBJ1-2, is as follows: SAVISQKPSRDICQRGTSLTIQCQVDSQVTMMFWYRQQPGQSLTLIATANQGSEATYESGFVIDKFPISRPNLTFSTLTVSNMSPEDSSIYLCSVGQGLYYGYTFGSGTRLTVV.

This clonotype occurred many times. In DNA form, the CDR3 reads TGTGCCAGCAGCTTAGCTGGGGCGGGAGGAGAGACCCAGTACTTC. Protein: CASSLAGAGGETQYF. The chain uses TRBV11-2 and TRBJ2-5, with 8 bases matching TRBD2. This CDR3 has 15 amino acids. Germline CDR1 is SGHAT and CDR2 is FQNNGV. V was clipped by 1 base and J by 4 bases; unmatched bases: 5.

The sample holds many counts of this clonotype. The rearrangement links TRBV12-3 or TRBV12-4 to TRBJ2-1; D call uncertain. CDR3 size: 11 residues. Trimming left V 8 bases short and J 8 bases short, with 10 bases between. In DNA form, the CDR3 reads TGTGCCAGCCGTCGAAGAGATGAGCAGTTCTTC. It specifies CASRRRDEQFF.

In its sample, this clonotype was seen many times. V and J are TRBV2 and TRBJ1-6; TRBD1 aligns across 7 bases. The germline gives CDR1 SNHLY, CDR2 FYNNEI. V lost 6 bases to trimming and J lost 6 bases; unmatched junction nucleotides: 8. The CDR3 covers 15 residues. CDR3 sequence reads: CASSQGQVVNSPLHF. As DNA, the CDR3 is TGTGCCAGCAGCCAAGGACAGGTCGTTAATTCACCCCTCCACTTT.

The gene calls are TRBV28 and TRBJ2-1, with 7 bases that match TRBD1. V dropped 7 bases and J dropped 0; count of bases not matched to a gene: 6. CDR3 length: 15 amino acids. In germline, CDR1 is MDHEN, CDR2 SYDVKM. Written as DNA, the CDR3 is TGTGCCAGCACCCCAGGGGGAAACTCCTACAATGAGCAGTTCTTC. This gives the protein CASTPGGNSYNEQFF.